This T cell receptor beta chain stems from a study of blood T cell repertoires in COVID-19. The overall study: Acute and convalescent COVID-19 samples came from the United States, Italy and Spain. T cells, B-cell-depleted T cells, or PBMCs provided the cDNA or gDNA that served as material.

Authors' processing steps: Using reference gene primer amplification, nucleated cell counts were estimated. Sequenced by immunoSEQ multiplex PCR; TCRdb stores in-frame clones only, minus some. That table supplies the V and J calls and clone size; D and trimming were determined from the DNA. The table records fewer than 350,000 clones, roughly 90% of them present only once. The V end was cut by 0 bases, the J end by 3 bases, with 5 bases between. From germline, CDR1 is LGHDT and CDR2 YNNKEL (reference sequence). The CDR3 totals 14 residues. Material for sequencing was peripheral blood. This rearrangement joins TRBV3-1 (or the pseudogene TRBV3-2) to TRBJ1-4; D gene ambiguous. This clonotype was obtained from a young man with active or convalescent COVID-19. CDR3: CASSQDSSNEKLFF. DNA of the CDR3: TGTGCCAGCAGCCAAGATTCGTCTAATGAAAAACTGTTTTTT.